This T cell receptor (beta chain) was sequenced for a study of T cell changes during pregnancy in multiple sclerosis. Repertoires were generated with immunoSEQ multiplex PCR, while TCRdb's copy carries only in-frame clones and drops some. The profile shows about 45,000 clones, 92% of them singletons. This CDR3 contains 12 residues. V lost 2 bases and J 7 bases, leaving 9 bases between the germline ends. The germline gives CDR1 MDHEN, CDR2 SYDVKM. This TCR came from a female donor with multiple sclerosis, enrolled in a pregnancy study. The sample was CD4+ T cells from peripheral blood mononuclear cells, taken in the third trimester of pregnancy. The V call is TRBV28, the J call TRBJ2-7; D unclear. The chain's CDR3 is CASSLAHREQYF. The CDR3 DNA follows: TGTGCCAGCAGTTTAGCGCACCGAGAGCAGTACTTC. Drawing the rest from reference TRBV28 and TRBJ2-7, the complete variable domain is DVKVTQSSRYLVKRTGEKVFLECVQDMDHENMFWYRQDPGLGLRLIYFSYDVKMKEKGDIPEGYSVSREKKERFSLILESASTNQTSMYLCASSLAHREQYFGPGTRLTVT.